Shown below are 6 T cell receptor beta chains from a single sample sequenced in a study of a mutant IDH1 vaccine in newly diagnosed glioma. This table comes from immunoSEQ multiplex PCR, and its TCRdb copy is limited to in-frame clones, with some not included. Of 70,000 to 100,000 clones listed, over 75% are singletons. Time point in this sample: baseline, week 1 (first vaccination visit). Treatment noted: pre-vaccination baseline after standard-of-care therapy. The specimen was PBMCs, collected from a glioma patient treated with radiotherapy, temozolomide or both. The receptor set was obtained from a man between 40 and 49 years old with glioma. Some clones in this sample may be carry-over from other donors' samples.

V usage is TRBV7-8 and J usage is TRBJ2-7, with 8 bases that match TRBD1. V was pared by 7 bases and J by 2 bases, with 4 bases of the junction left unmatched. The germline gives CDR1 SGHVS, CDR2 FQNEAQ. There are 13 residues in the CDR3. The CDR3 here is CASIRQGTYEQYF. In DNA, the CDR3 is TGTGCCAGCATACGACAGGGGACCTACGAGCAGTACTTC.

This clone has just a few counts. The rearrangement links TRBV5-1 to TRBJ1-1; no firm D call. V lost 3 bases, J lost 0 bases, and 9 bases lay in between. This CDR3 region has 14 residues. Germline-derived CDR1 and CDR2 are SGHRS and YFSETQ. The CDR3 protein is CASSYGLVNTEAFF. The CDR3 DNA sequence: TGCGCCAGCAGCTACGGACTGGTGAACACTGAAGCTTTCTTT.

This chain connects TRBV25-1 to TRBJ1-3; D might be TRBD1 (6 bases). Trimming left V 1 base short and J 3 bases short, with 13 bases between. Germline V gene sequence: CDR1 MGHDK, CDR2 SYGVNS. CDR3 size: 16 residues. The CDR3 is CASSESGGPGGNTIYF. For the CDR3, the DNA is TGTGCCAGCAGTGAATCTGGGGGGCCGGGTGGAAACACCATATATTTT.

The J gene is TRBJ2-7, the V gene TRBV6-5, with 7 bases lining up with TRBD2. Germline assignment: CDR1 MNHEY and CDR2 SVGAGI. The CDR3 is made up of 13 amino acids. The junction had 4 bases not matched to a gene; V was cut back by 4 bases and J by 4 bases. CDR3 coding DNA: TGTGCCAGCAGTTGGGGGGGTGGGTACGAGCAGTACTTC. Protein product: CASSWGGGYEQYF.

This chain uses TRBV5-1 with TRBJ1-2; unclear D gene. Trimming left V 4 bases short and J 0 bases short, with 16 bases between. CDR1 SGHRS and CDR2 YFSETQ come from the germline V gene. CDR3 size: 16 residues. The CDR3 is CASSPVPLGANYGYTF. CDR3 nucleotide sequence: TGCGCCAGCAGCCCTGTTCCCCTTGGGGCTAACTATGGCTACACCTTC.

The chain carries TRBV7-2 and TRBJ2-3, with no clear D. The CDR3 runs 14 residues. The ends were cut back, 5 bases at V and 3 bases at J, with 12 bases in the middle. CDR1 and CDR2 from the germline V gene are SGHTA and FQGNSA. This CDR3 is CASSTYMGTDTQYF. The CDR3 DNA follows: TGTGCCAGCAGCACTTACATGGGGACAGATACGCAGTATTTT.